The 26 T cell receptor beta chains listed next were all sequenced from one sample in a study of T-cell reconstitution after alpha-beta-depleted transplantation in children. A library of TCRbeta sequences, prepared with unique molecular identifiers, was generated. MiXCR was run by TCRdb on the PCR reads, yielding one entry per CDR3 protein. The sample contains 350,000 to 450,000 distinct CDR3 sequences, 13% of which appear only once. The material sequenced was PBMCs, taken from the stem cell graft. The origin of the receptors is a human donor who donated a stem cell graft to a child with Fanconi anemia.

The V gene is TRBV28, the J gene TRBJ2-4; 12 bases are a match to TRBD1. CDR1 and CDR2 (germline): MDHEN, SYDVKM. V lost 5 bases, J lost 5 bases, and 16 bases stayed unmatched. CDR3 length equals 19 residues. DNA for the CDR3: TGTGCCAGCAGTCCACAACCGGGACAGGGGGCCGCCAGCCAAAACATTCAGTACTTC. Protein product: CASSPQPGQGAASQNIQYF.

The chain uses TRBV12-3 or TRBV12-4 and TRBJ2-7, with a weak D call TRBD1 (6 bases). V was shortened by 5 bases and J by 4 bases, with 12 bases between the two germline ends. The CDR3 has 13 residues. The CDR3 here is CASSLGHPYEQYV. The CDR3 region has the DNA TGTGCCAGCAGTCTGGGACATCCATACGAGCAGTACGTC.

J is TRBJ1-1 and V is TRBV2, with D unresolved. Per the germline V gene, CDR1 is SNHLY and CDR2 is FYNNEI. The CDR3 length is 14 residues. The V end lost 1 base, the J end lost 5 bases, and 11 bases lay between the germline ends. The CDR3 DNA is TGTGCCAGCAGTGAAGTGGGTTTCGGAACTGAAGCTTTCTTT. Protein: CASSEVGFGTEAFF.

V and J are TRBV6-5 and TRBJ1-2; TRBD1 aligns across 10 bases. This CDR3 comprises 17 residues. Germline V gives CDR1 MNHEY, CDR2 SVGAGI. V trimming: 4 bases; J trimming: 6 bases; junction bases outside the gene matches: 14. The CDR3 region has the DNA TGTGCCAGCAGTTTTCGACAGGGGGCGAAACGTACCCATGGCTACACCTTC. As protein: CASSFRQGAKRTHGYTF.

This clonotype has a count of ten or more. The chain uses TRBV29-1 and TRBJ2-2, with 7 nucleotides matching TRBD1. The V segment lost 7 bases and the J segment 2 bases; nucleotides outside the gene matches: 4. Germline CDR1 is SQVTM and CDR2 is ANQGSEA. The CDR3 runs to 13 residues. CDR3 sequence (DNA): TGCAGCGCAGGGACAGATAACACCGGGGAGCTGTTTTTT. Protein sequence: CSAGTDNTGELFF.

This clonotype was seen more than once but under ten times. This sequence joins TRBV6-5 and TRBJ1-5; possible D gene TRBD1, 5 bases. V lost 2 bases, J lost 5 bases, and 19 bases lay in between. Germline V lookup: CDR1 MNHEY, CDR2 SVGAGI. This CDR3 is built from 17 residues. As DNA, the CDR3 is TGTGCCAGCAGTTACGATCGATACAAAATGGGGGATCAGCCCCAGCATTTT. Translated: CASSYDRYKMGDQPQHF.

The rearrangement joins TRBV24-1 to TRBJ2-4, with 8 bases lining up with TRBD1. The V gene's germline CDR1 is KGHDR and CDR2 SFDVKD. The junction had 3 bases not matched to a gene; V was cut back by 4 bases and J by 2 bases. This CDR3 is built from 15 residues. CDR3 sequence: CATSDGQGTKNIQYF. CDR3 in DNA: TGTGCCACCAGTGACGGACAGGGAACCAAAAACATTCAGTACTTC.

This clonotype has a handful of counts. The chain is built from TRBV20-1 and TRBJ1-1; TRBD1 matches 7 bases. J gave up 2 bases and V 2 bases, and 5 bases lay outside the gene matches. The CDR3 consists of 14 residues. Germline assignment: CDR1 DFQATT and CDR2 SNEGSKA (reference sequence). The CDR3 DNA sequence: TGCAGTGCTAGACACGGACAGGACAACACTGAAGCTTTCTTT. Protein sequence: CSARHGQDNTEAFF.

This clonotype was detected many times. The V and J genes are TRBV20-1 and TRBJ2-1; TRBD2 aligns across 7 bases. The germline gives CDR1 DFQATT, CDR2 SNEGSKA (reference sequence). The V gene end was trimmed by 3 bases and the J gene end by 0 bases; junction bases not matched to a gene: 8. CDR3 size: 16 residues. This chain's CDR3 is CSASPGAGVSYNEQFF. DNA for the CDR3: TGCAGTGCTAGCCCGGGTGCGGGAGTCTCCTACAATGAGCAGTTCTTC.

This chain joins TRBV5-1 and TRBJ1-4; D unresolved. CDR1 is SGHRS and CDR2 is YFSETQ in the germline V gene. Trimming shortened V by 0 bases and J by 5 bases, and 11 bases separated the two germline ends. This CDR3 has 15 amino acids. The CDR3: CASSLEARQNEKLFF. CDR3 in DNA: TGCGCCAGCAGCTTGGAGGCGAGACAAAATGAAAAACTGTTTTTT.

This chain links TRBV6-1 with TRBJ1-2, with D maybe TRBD1 (5 bases). With 5 bases removed from V and 0 bases from J, the gap between germline ends came to 10 bases. The germline CDR1 and CDR2 sequences are MNHNS and SASEGT. This CDR3 comprises 14 residues. The chain's CDR3 is CASSQTATNYGYTF. CDR3 DNA: TGTGCCAGCAGTCAGACAGCTACTAACTATGGCTACACCTTC.

Remarks on this clonotype: Compared with germline, one end of the junction differs, possibly owing to a read error. The V gene is TRBV6-5, the J gene TRBJ1-2, with TRBD1 as a possible D gene (6 bases). CDR3 length: 14 residues. CDR1 is MNHEY, CDR2 SVGAGI, per germline. The CDR3 here is CASSYHPDGDMIHF. CDR3 DNA: TGTGCCAGCAGTTACCACCCGGACGGGGACATGATTCACTTC.

This clonotype was detected only a few times. This chain uses TRBV12-3 or TRBV12-4 with TRBJ1-5, with D possibly TRBD1 on 5 matching bases. The CDR3 runs to 14 residues. Trimming took off 6 bases at V and 3 bases at J, with 12 bases between the two ends. The CDR3 spells CASSQGRLNQPQHF. The CDR3 region has the DNA TGTGCCAGCAGCCAGGGACGCCTCAATCAGCCCCAGCATTTT.

This clonotype was detected many times. CDR3: CASSLMVGDNEQFF. DNA of the CDR3: TGTGCCAGCAGTTTAATGGTGGGGGACAATGAGCAGTTCTTC. The chain carries TRBV12-3 or TRBV12-4 and TRBJ2-1; either TRBD1 or TRBD2 may fit D (5 bases each). Trimming stripped 2 bases from V and 5 bases from J, with 10 bases between. This CDR3 has 14 amino acids.

The chain combines TRBV5-1 with TRBJ2-3, with TRBD2 matching over 11 bases. CDR1 and CDR2 (germline): SGHRS, YFSETQ. V shed 3 bases, J shed 2 bases, and the junction held 5 bases outside the gene matches. The CDR3 has 16 amino acids. The DNA of the CDR3 is TGCGCCAGCAGCTCTCCTAGCGGGGGGATCACAGATACGCAGTATTTT. Translated: CASSSPSGGITDTQYF.

This clonotype was observed many times. The rearrangement joins TRBV15 to TRBJ2-2, with a weak D call TRBD1 (6 bases). Germline loops: CDR1 LNHNV, CDR2 YYDKDF (reference sequence). The CDR3 runs to 15 residues. V shed 7 bases and J shed 5 bases, with 17 bases lying between them. CDR3 amino acids: CATTRGSRGTGELFF. The CDR3 DNA reads as TGTGCCACCACACGTGGGAGCAGGGGTACCGGGGAGCTGTTTTTT.

The chain has TRBV11-2 and TRBJ1-3, with unresolved D. CDR1 and CDR2 from the germline V gene are SGHAT and FQNNGV. This CDR3 spans 14 amino acids. V gave up 5 bases and J gave up 0 bases, with 8 bases separating them. The CDR3 sequence is CASSPRISGNTIYF. The CDR3 DNA reads TGTGCCAGCAGCCCAAGGATCTCTGGAAACACCATATATTTT. Together with reference TRBV11-2 and TRBJ1-3, the CDR3 gives the full variable domain: EAGVAQSPRYKIIEKRQSVAFWCNPISGHATLYWYQQILGQGPKLLIQFQNNGVVDDSQLPKDRFSAERLKGVDSTLKIQPAKLEDSAVYLCASSPRISGNTIYFGEGSWLTVV.

The J gene is TRBJ2-2, the V gene TRBV12-3 or TRBV12-4; TRBD2 agrees at 8 bases. The J segment lost 3 bases and the V segment lost 3 bases, leaving 6 bases of the junction unmatched. The CDR3 is 16 amino acids. CDR3 nucleotides: TGTGCCAGCAGTTTTAACGGGGGGGCCGACACCGGGGAGCTGTTTTTT. Translating gives CASSFNGGADTGELFF.

This chain's CDR3 is CASSPSRGTQYF. The CDR3 DNA is TGTGCCAGCAGCCCCTCGAGGGGGACCCAGTACTTC. The rearrangement joins TRBV3-1 to TRBJ2-5; perhaps D is TRBD1 or TRBD2 (5 bases each). Germline CDR1 LGHDT, CDR2 YNNKEL (reference sequence). CDR3 length: 12 residues. V lost 4 bases to trimming and J lost 7 bases, with 10 bases between them.

This chain connects TRBV12-3 or TRBV12-4 to TRBJ1-3; maybe TRBD1 (5 bases). Between the trimmed V and J ends, which lost 2 bases and 4 bases, there was a span of 12 bases. The CDR3 covers 15 residues. CDR3 nucleotide sequence: TGTGCCAGCAGTTTAACAGGTCTGCCCGGAAACACCATATATTTT. It yields the protein CASSLTGLPGNTIYF.

This clonotype was observed a few times. The genes are TRBV6-5 and TRBJ2-7, with D perhaps matching TRBD1 or TRBD2 (5 bases each). Trimming cost V 0 bases and J 2 bases, with 17 bases left between them. CDR1 and CDR2 (germline): MNHEY, SVGAGI. The CDR3 covers 17 residues. The CDR3 reads CASSYSNPRGYPYEQYF. CDR3 nucleotides: TGTGCCAGCAGTTACTCGAATCCCCGGGGCTATCCCTACGAGCAGTACTTC.

The chain couples TRBV6-1 to TRBJ1-2, with D uncertain. The V end lost 0 bases, the J end lost 4 bases, and 15 bases lay between the germline ends. Germline V gene data show CDR1 as MNHNS and CDR2 as SASEGT. The CDR3 has 16 residues. CDR3 in amino acids: CASSEARGAEGYGYTF. In nucleotides, the CDR3 is TGTGCCAGCAGTGAAGCTCGGGGAGCTGAGGGCTATGGCTACACCTTC.

The sample holds many counts of this clonotype. The V and J genes are TRBV28 and TRBJ2-1; possible D gene TRBD1, 6 bases. The CDR3 spans 14 residues. CDR1 MDHEN and CDR2 SYDVKM come from the germline V gene. Trimming removed 3 bases at V and 3 bases at J, with 9 bases between. CDR3 loop: CASSLTGNYNEQFF. The CDR3 bases are TGTGCCAGCAGTTTGACAGGAAACTACAATGAGCAGTTCTTC.

This chain connects TRBV28 to TRBJ2-7, with 7 nucleotides matching TRBD1. CDR3 length: 14 residues. The junction had 4 bases not matched to a gene; V was cut back by 2 bases and J by 3 bases. Germline V gene sequence: CDR1 MDHEN, CDR2 SYDVKM. CDR3 protein: CASSLRGRDYEQYV. CDR3 DNA sequence: TGTGCCAGCAGTTTAAGGGGGCGTGACTACGAGCAGTACGTC.

This clonotype was found a few times. One junction end does not reproduce the germline sequence, and a read error may be involved. The V gene is TRBV3-1, the J gene TRBJ1-4, with D perhaps TRBD1 (5 bases). This CDR3 region has 13 residues. The germline CDR1 and CDR2 sequences are LGHDT and YNNKEL (reference sequence). CDR3 amino acids: CASSQGVMTAPHF. CDR3 sequence (DNA): TGTGCCAGCAGCCAAGGGGTTATGACAGCGCCTCATTTT.

The chain employs TRBV5-1 and TRBJ1-5, with TRBD1 as a possible D gene (6 bases). The CDR3 length is 15 residues. Deletions cut 2 bases from V and 0 bases from J, with 9 bases between. The germline V gene encodes CDR1 SGHRS and CDR2 YFSETQ. CDR3 sequence (DNA): TGCGCCAGCAGCTTAGGGGGAAATAGCAATCAGCCCCAGCATTTT. This codes for CASSLGGNSNQPQHF.